A selection of T cell receptor beta chains follows, all from one sample in a study of T-cell memory formation after mild COVID-19. TCRdb processed the 5' RACE reads anew with MiXCR; each CDR3 protein has one entry. The repertoire holds 300,000 or so distinct CDR3 sequences, with 15% to 20% as singletons. The sequenced sample consisted of PBMCs or a T cell subset sorted from them (not recorded which). These TCRs come from a man between 18 and 29 years old who had mild COVID-19 (a few samples of this study predate the infection). Cell type and time point are not known. Each CDR3 is given with its conserved first and last residue. Fields, in order: clone size, J gene, CDR3 length, D gene, V gene, CDR3 DNA, CDR3 protein. The D gene is left open where the match is weak. The listing skips clone size in some rows; elsewhere it reads once, few, many or a size class.

>.|TRBJ1-6|13|.|TRBV6-5
TGTGCCAGCAGTTACGTAGGGGACTCACCCCTCCACTTT
CASSYVGDSPLHF
>.|TRBJ1-2|13|.|TRBV7-2
TGTGCCAGCAGCTTGGGACACCGCTATGGCTACACCTTC
CASSLGHRYGYTF
>many|TRBJ2-2|13|.|TRBV6-2/TRBV6-3
TGTGCCAGCAGTTACCGGGCAGGCGGGGAGCTGTTTTTT
CASSYRAGGELFF
>many|TRBJ2-1|15|.|TRBV6-5
TGTGCCAGCAGACCAGACTGGAGCTCCTACAATGAGCAGTTCTTC
CASRPDWSSYNEQFF
>few|TRBJ2-2|16|.|TRBV5-1
TGCGCCAGCAGCTTGGCCGAACAGGGAAACACCGGGGAGCTGTTTTTT
CASSLAEQGNTGELFF
>few|TRBJ1-5|18|.|TRBV5-5
TGTGCCAGCAGCTTGCCCCTCGTACGTGAGGACGGTAGACAGCCCCAGCATTTT
CASSLPLVREDGRQPQHF
>.|TRBJ1-5|15|TRBD1|TRBV7-9
TGTGCCAGCAGCTTAGCCGGACAGGATAATCAGCCCCAGCATTTT
CASSLAGQDNQPQHF
>many|TRBJ1-2|15|.|TRBV4-3
TGCGCCAGCAGCCAAGGGGGAGGTGACCGCTATGGCTACACCTTC
CASSQGGGDRYGYTF
>.|TRBJ2-1|10|.|TRBV2
TGTGCCACCCCGGGACTCGGGCAGTTCTTC
CATPGLGQFF
>few|TRBJ2-1|14|TRBD2|TRBV5-1
TGCGCCAGCAGCCCCCGGGACTACTCTAATGAGCAGTTCTTC
CASSPRDYSNEQFF
>.|TRBJ1-5|14|.|TRBV6-5
TGTGCCAGCAGTTACTCGAAGAGTAATCAGCCCCAGCATTTT
CASSYSKSNQPQHF
>many|TRBJ2-1|15|TRBD1|TRBV2
TGTGCCAGCAGTGGCCCGGGACAGGGGTACAATGAGCAGTTCTTC
CASSGPGQGYNEQFF
>.|TRBJ1-1|12|.|TRBV2
TGTGCCAGCAGTGGTTTAGGGACTGAAGCTTTCTTT
CASSGLGTEAFF
>many|TRBJ1-1|13|.|TRBV7-2
TGTGCCAGCAGCTCCGACCCTAACACTGAAGCTTTCTTT
CASSSDPNTEAFF
>.|TRBJ2-3|16|TRBD2|TRBV10-3
TGTGCCATCAGCCGGACTAGCGGGGGGGCGGGAGATACGCAGTATTTT
CAISRTSGGAGDTQYF
>.|TRBJ1-2|17|.|TRBV12-3/TRBV12-4
TGTGCCAGCAGTCCAGACAGGAGGCTCGGGAGGGCGTATGGCTACACCTTC
CASSPDRRLGRAYGYTF
>.|TRBJ2-1|15|TRBD2|TRBV3-1
TGTGCCAGCAGCCAACTAGCGGACTCCTACAATGAGCAGTTCTTC
CASSQLADSYNEQFF
>many|TRBJ2-7|16|.|TRBV4-3
TGCGCCAGCAGCCAACGGGTTCTTGGGGGATCTCACGAGCAGTACTTC
CASSQRVLGGSHEQYF
>.|TRBJ2-2|14|TRBD1|TRBV19
TGTGCCAGCGGACAGGGGTCAAACACCGGGGAGCTGTTTTTT
CASGQGSNTGELFF
>.|TRBJ2-3|12|.|TRBV29-1
TGCAGCGTTGACGAGGGTACAGATACGCAGTATTTT
CSVDEGTDTQYF
>.|TRBJ1-2|15|.|TRBV4-3
TGCGCCAGCAGCCAAGATAGTTACTCTAACTATGGCTACACCTTC
CASSQDSYSNYGYTF
>few|TRBJ2-6|16|TRBD1|TRBV5-1
TGCGCCAGCAGCTTGGGACAGGGGTTAGGGGCCAACGTCCTGACTTTC
CASSLGQGLGANVLTF
>.|TRBJ2-5|11|.|TRBV29-1
TGCAGCGTTGTACAGGGTATGACGCAGTACTTC
CSVVQGMTQYF
>few|TRBJ2-5|15|.|TRBV4-1
TGCGCCAGCAGCCAAGTTCTTGGGGGTACGGAGACCCAGTACTTC
CASSQVLGGTETQYF
>few|TRBJ2-7|13|.|TRBV27
TGTGCCAGCAGTTACTCACAGGGTAACGAGCAGTACTTC
CASSYSQGNEQYF
>.|TRBJ2-1|10|.|TRBV6-2/TRBV6-3
TGTGCCAGCAACCAGCGGGAGCAGTTCTTC
CASNQREQFF
>few|TRBJ2-7|11|.|TRBV7-9
TGTGCCAGCAGCCCAGTGAGTGAGCAGTACTTC
CASSPVSEQYF
>few|TRBJ2-7|14|.|TRBV5-1
TGCGCCAGCGACCCCGGGGGAGACCGCCACGAGCAGTACTTC
CASDPGGDRHEQYF
>.|TRBJ1-1|20|TRBD1|TRBV5-1
TGCGCCAGCAGCTTTGTACTCGGACAGGGCGGGTTGGGCGGTTGGGAACAAGCTTTCTTT
CASSFVLGQGGLGGWEQAFF
>few|TRBJ2-5|17|TRBD2|TRBV5-1
TGCGCCAGCAGCTTTGACGGGGGGACCTCGTACCAAGAGACCCAGTACTTC
CASSFDGGTSYQETQYF
>few|TRBJ1-4|15|.|TRBV11-2
TGTGCCAGCAGCCCGGCGACAGGCTTTAATGAAAAACTGTTTTTT
CASSPATGFNEKLFF
>.|TRBJ2-3|16|TRBD2|TRBV20-1
TGCAGTGCTAGGAGTGGTAGCGGGGGGGGCGCAGATACGCAGTATTTT
CSARSGSGGGADTQYF
>few|TRBJ1-2|12|.|TRBV24-1
TGTGCCACCAGTGCATTCAGGGTTGACTACACCTTC
CATSAFRVDYTF
>many|TRBJ1-2|12|TRBD1|TRBV28
TGTGCCAGCACTCAGGGGGGCGTAGGCTACACCTTC
CASTQGGVGYTF
>.|TRBJ1-1|11|.|TRBV5-1
TGCGCCAGCAGCGCCGGCTCTGAAGCTTTCTTT
CASSAGSEAFF
>.|TRBJ2-6|17|.|TRBV4-1
TGCGCCAGCAGCCAAGGGCCCCGGGGGTCTGGGGCCAACGTCCTGACTTTC
CASSQGPRGSGANVLTF
>few|TRBJ2-1|14|TRBD2|TRBV6-5
TGTGCCAGCAGTCCACCGGGACTAGGCAATGAGCAGTTCTTC
CASSPPGLGNEQFF